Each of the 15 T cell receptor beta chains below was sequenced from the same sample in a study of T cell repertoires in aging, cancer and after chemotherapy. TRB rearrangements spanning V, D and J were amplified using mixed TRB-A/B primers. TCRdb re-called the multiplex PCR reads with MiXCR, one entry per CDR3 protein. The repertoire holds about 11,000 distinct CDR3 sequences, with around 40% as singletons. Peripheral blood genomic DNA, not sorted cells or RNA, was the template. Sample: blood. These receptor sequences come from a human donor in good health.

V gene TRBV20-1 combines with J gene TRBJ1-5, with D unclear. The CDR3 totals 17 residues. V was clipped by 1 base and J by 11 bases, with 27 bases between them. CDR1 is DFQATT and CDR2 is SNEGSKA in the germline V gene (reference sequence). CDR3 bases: TGCAGTGCTAGAGGCCTCCCCATACGACGGTTCATGGAGACCCAGCATTTT. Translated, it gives CSARGLPIRRFMETQHF.

The CDR3 sequence is CASSIQMGQRSPLHF. CDR3 coding DNA: TGTGCCAGTAGTATCCAGATGGGTCAGCGGTCACCCCTCCACTTT. This chain joins TRBV19 and TRBJ1-6; no firm D call. Germline V gene data show CDR1 as LNHDA and CDR2 as SQIVND (reference sequence). The V end was cut by 3 bases, the J end by 10 bases, with 16 bases between. CDR3 length: 15 amino acids.

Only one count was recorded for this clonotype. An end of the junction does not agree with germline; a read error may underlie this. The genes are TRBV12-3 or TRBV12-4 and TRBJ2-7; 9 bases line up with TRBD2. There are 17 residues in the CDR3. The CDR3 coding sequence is TGTGCCATCAGTGAGACTCGGGCGGGAGGGCTATCCTACGAGCAGTACTTC. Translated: CAISETRAGGLSYEQYF.

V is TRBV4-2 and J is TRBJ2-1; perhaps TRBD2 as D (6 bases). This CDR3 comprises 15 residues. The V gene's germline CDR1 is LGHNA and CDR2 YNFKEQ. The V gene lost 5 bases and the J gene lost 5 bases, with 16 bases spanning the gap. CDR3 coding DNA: TGTGCCAGCAGCTCACCTGCAGCGGGTGACAATGAGCAGTTCTTC. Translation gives CASSSPAAGDNEQFF.

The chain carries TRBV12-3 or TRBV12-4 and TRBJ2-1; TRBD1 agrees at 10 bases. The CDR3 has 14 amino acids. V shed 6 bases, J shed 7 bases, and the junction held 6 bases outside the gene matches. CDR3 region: CASSRQGAKNEQFF. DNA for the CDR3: TGTGCCAGCAGCCGACAGGGGGCTAAAAATGAGCAGTTCTTC.

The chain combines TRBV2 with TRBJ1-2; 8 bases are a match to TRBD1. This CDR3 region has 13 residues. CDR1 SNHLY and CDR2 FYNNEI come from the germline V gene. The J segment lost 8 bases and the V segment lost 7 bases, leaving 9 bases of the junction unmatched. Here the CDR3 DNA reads TGTGCCAGCAATATCGACAGGGGAGGAGGCTACACCTTC. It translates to CASNIDRGGGYTF. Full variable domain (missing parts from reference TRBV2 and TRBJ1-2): EPEVTQTPSHQVTQMGQEVILRCVPISNHLYFYWYRQILGQKVEFLVSFYNNEISEKSEIFDDQFSVERPDGSNFTLKIRSTKLEDSAMYFCASNIDRGGGYTFGSGTRLTVV.

The CDR3 region has the DNA TGTGCCAGCAGGGGACTAGCGGGAGGATCCTACAATGAGCAGTTCTTC. It encodes CASRGLAGGSYNEQFF. The chain couples TRBV6-2 or TRBV6-3 to TRBJ2-1; 15 bases align to TRBD2. Per germline, CDR1 MNHEY and CDR2 SVGEGT. Losses at the gene ends were 6 bases for V and 1 base for J; bases not matched to a gene: 1. The length of the CDR3 is 16 residues.

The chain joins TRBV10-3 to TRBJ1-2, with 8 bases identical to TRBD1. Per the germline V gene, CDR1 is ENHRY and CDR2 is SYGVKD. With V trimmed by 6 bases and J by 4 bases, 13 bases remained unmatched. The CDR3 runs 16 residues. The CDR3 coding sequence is TGTGCCATCAGACGTTATGCAGGGGGCATAAGCTATGGCTACACCTTC. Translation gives CAIRRYAGGISYGYTF.

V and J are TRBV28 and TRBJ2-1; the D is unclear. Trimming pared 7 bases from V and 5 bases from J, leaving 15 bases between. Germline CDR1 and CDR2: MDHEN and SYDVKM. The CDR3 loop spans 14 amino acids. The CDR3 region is CASTPTWQNNEQFF. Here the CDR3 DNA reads TGTGCCAGCACCCCCACCTGGCAGAACAATGAGCAGTTCTTC.

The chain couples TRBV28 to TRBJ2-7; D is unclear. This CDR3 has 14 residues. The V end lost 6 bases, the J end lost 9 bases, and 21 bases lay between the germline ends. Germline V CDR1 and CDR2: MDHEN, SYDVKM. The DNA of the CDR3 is TGTGCCAGCAGCCCGATGAGACAAGACTCGTTGCAGTACTTC. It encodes CASSPMRQDSLQYF.

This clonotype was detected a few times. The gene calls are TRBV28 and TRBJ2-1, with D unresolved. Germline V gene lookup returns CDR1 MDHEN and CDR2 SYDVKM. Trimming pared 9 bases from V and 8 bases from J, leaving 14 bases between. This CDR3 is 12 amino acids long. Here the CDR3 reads CASMWVTDEQFF. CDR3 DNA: TGTGCCAGTATGTGGGTTACCGATGAGCAGTTCTTC.

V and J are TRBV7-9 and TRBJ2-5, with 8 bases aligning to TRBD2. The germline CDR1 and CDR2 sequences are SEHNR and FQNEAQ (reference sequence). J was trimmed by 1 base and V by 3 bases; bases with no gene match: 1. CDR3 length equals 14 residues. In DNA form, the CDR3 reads TGTGCCAGCAGCTTTACTAGCGGCCAAGAGACCCAGTACTTC. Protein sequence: CASSFTSGQETQYF. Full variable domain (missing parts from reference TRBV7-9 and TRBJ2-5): DTGVSQNPRHKITKRGQNVTFRCDPISEHNRLYWYRQTLGQGPEFLTYFQNEAQLEKSRLLSDRFSAERPKGSFSTLEIQRTEQGDSAMYLCASSFTSGQETQYFGPGTRLLVL.

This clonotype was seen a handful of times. CDR3 nucleotides: TGTGCCAGCACCCGGGCAGGGACAGGGGGCATAGATACGCAGTATTTT. Residues: CASTRAGTGGIDTQYF. V usage is TRBV28 and J usage is TRBJ2-3; 12 bases fit TRBD1. V shed 7 bases, J shed 5 bases, and the junction held 10 bases outside the gene matches. The CDR3 length is 16 residues. CDR1 is MDHEN, CDR2 SYDVKM, per germline. The whole variable domain, filled in from reference TRBV28 and TRBJ2-3, reads DVKVTQSSRYLVKRTGEKVFLECVQDMDHENMFWYRQDPGLGLRLIYFSYDVKMKEKGDIPEGYSVSREKKERFSLILESASTNQTSMYLCASTRAGTGGIDTQYFGPGTRLTVL.

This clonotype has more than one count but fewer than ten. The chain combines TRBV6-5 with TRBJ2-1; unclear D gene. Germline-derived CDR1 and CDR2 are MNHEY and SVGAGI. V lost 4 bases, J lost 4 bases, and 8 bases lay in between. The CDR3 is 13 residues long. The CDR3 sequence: CASSWPGYNEQFF. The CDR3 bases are TGTGCCAGCAGTTGGCCTGGATACAATGAGCAGTTCTTC.

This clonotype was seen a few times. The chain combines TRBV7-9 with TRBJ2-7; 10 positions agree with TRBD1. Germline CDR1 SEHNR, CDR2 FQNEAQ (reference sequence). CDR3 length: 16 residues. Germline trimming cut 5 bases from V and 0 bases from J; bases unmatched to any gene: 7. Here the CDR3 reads CASSLTRDRGSYEQYF. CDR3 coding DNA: TGTGCCAGCAGCCTAACCCGGGACAGGGGCTCCTACGAGCAGTACTTC.